This T cell receptor (beta chain) was obtained from a study of blood T cell repertoires in COVID-19. Study as a whole: Sites in the United States, Italy and Spain provided acute and convalescent COVID-19 samples.

Authors' analysis steps: Amplification of reference gene primers provided the estimated nucleated cell counts. The table came from immunoSEQ multiplex PCR; TCRdb's copy has only in-frame clones and leaves some out. The V and J calls and clone size were taken over from that table, and D and trimming were inferred from the DNA. This table has 300,000 to 450,000 clones, roughly 90% appearing once. Germline CDR1 and CDR2: MNHEY and SVGAGI. Trimming pared 2 bases from V and 7 bases from J, leaving 14 bases between. This CDR3 spans 14 amino acids. The sequence derives from a woman younger than 45 who had recovered from COVID-19. The genes are TRBV6-5 and TRBJ1-2; a weak D match, TRBD1 (5 bases). The sample taken for sequencing was PBMCs or T cells enriched from blood (not recorded which). CDR3 in amino acids: CASSYGEGKVGYTF. The CDR3, as DNA: TGTGCCAGCAGTTACGGGGAGGGGAAGGTTGGCTACACCTTC.